The 23 T cell receptor beta chains given below trace back to one sample, sequenced in a study of blood T cell repertoires in COVID-19. Libraries were prepared by immunoSEQ multiplex PCR; TCRdb keeps only in-frame clonotypes and omits some of them. Here the sample spans around 220,000 clones, approximately 80% being singletons. What was sequenced was PBMCs or T cells enriched from blood (not recorded which). All receptors derive from a woman between 40 and 50 years old with acute COVID-19.

The chain has TRBV24-1 and TRBJ1-2; perhaps TRBD1 as D (5 bases). Trimming left V 4 bases short and J 3 bases short, with 17 bases between. This CDR3 spans 16 amino acids. Per the germline V gene, CDR1 is KGHDR and CDR2 is SFDVKD. The CDR3 protein is CATSDPHGGADYGYTF. Here the CDR3 DNA reads TGTGCCACCAGTGACCCCCACGGAGGGGCGGACTATGGCTACACCTTC.

The chain recombines TRBV10-3 with TRBJ1-5, with a tentative D call TRBD1 (5 bases). V was clipped by 4 bases and J by 7 bases, with 11 bases between them. The CDR3 is made up of 13 amino acids. In germline, CDR1 is ENHRY, CDR2 SYGVKD. This CDR3 is CAISAWGGQPQHF. The CDR3 DNA sequence: TGTGCCATCAGTGCGTGGGGGGGACAGCCCCAGCATTTT.

This rearrangement joins TRBV10-3 to TRBJ1-1; D call uncertain. The V gene lost 3 bases and the J gene lost 4 bases, with 12 bases spanning the gap. Germline CDR1 and CDR2: ENHRY and SYGVKD. The CDR3 loop spans 14 amino acids. The CDR3 DNA is TGTGCCATCAGTGAAAGGGCGGGGAGCACTGAAGCTTTCTTT. Amino acids: CAISERAGSTEAFF.

The CDR3, as DNA: TGCGCCAGCAGCTTGGTAGGGGCTAGCGGATTATACGAGCAGTACTTC. Translation gives CASSLVGASGLYEQYF. The gene calls are TRBV5-1 and TRBJ2-7, with 7 bases identical to TRBD2. Germline loops: CDR1 SGHRS, CDR2 YFSETQ. The junction had 10 bases not matched to a gene; V was cut back by 0 bases and J by 4 bases. This CDR3 spans 16 amino acids.

This chain joins TRBV18 and TRBJ1-5, with no clear D. Germline V gene lookup returns CDR1 KGHSH and CDR2 LQKENI. The CDR3 length is 17 residues. V lost 5 bases to trimming and J lost 7 bases, with 24 bases between them. In DNA form, the CDR3 reads TGTGCCAGCTCAGACTACTTTTTAGCGGGTAGTTACCAGCCCCAGCATTTT. Protein product: CASSDYFLAGSYQPQHF.

The V and J genes are TRBV30 and TRBJ1-5, with D maybe TRBD1 (5 bases). V lost 0 bases and J 4 bases, leaving 13 bases between the germline ends. The CDR3 contains 15 residues. Germline CDR1 GTSNPN, CDR2 SVGIG (reference sequence). CDR3 nucleotide sequence: TGTGCCTGGAGTGTAGGGGCGGTTGTAAATCAGCCCCAGCATTTT. Translation gives CAWSVGAVVNQPQHF.

This chain connects TRBV15 to TRBJ1-5; 7 bases line up with TRBD1. CDR1 LNHNV and CDR2 YYDKDF come from the germline V gene (reference sequence). The CDR3 is made up of 17 amino acids. Trimming at V came to 4 bases and at J to 2 bases, leaving 11 bases not matched to a gene. The DNA for the CDR3 is TGTGCCACCAGCACCGACAGGGTTGCGGTTGGCAATCAGCCCCAGCATTTT. Translated, it gives CATSTDRVAVGNQPQHF. The whole variable domain, remainder taken from reference TRBV15 and TRBJ1-5, is DAMVIQNPRYQVTQFGKPVTLSCSQTLNHNVMYWYQQKSSQAPKLLFHYYDKDFNNEADTPDNFQSRRPNTSFCFLDIRSPGLGDTAMYLCATSTDRVAVGNQPQHFGDGTRLSIL.

The CDR3 sequence: CAWREGLLYGYTF. The DNA of the CDR3 is TGTGCCTGGAGGGAGGGACTACTCTATGGCTACACCTTC. J is TRBJ1-2 and V is TRBV30, with D possibly being TRBD1 (5 bases). The V and J ends lost 3 bases and 4 bases respectively, with 12 bases between them. This CDR3 spans 13 amino acids. Germline lookup yields CDR1 GTSNPN and CDR2 SVGIG (reference sequence).

This chain links TRBV6-2 or TRBV6-3 with TRBJ2-1; D uncertain. V was cut by 2 bases and J by 0 bases, with 11 bases left in between. From germline, CDR1 is MNHEY and CDR2 SVGEGT. There are 16 residues in the CDR3. The CDR3 coding sequence is TGTGCCAGCAGTTACCCCCGGAGCCGCTCCTACAATGAGCAGTTCTTC. Translating it yields CASSYPRSRSYNEQFF.

This chain joins TRBV12-3 or TRBV12-4 and TRBJ1-1; 7 positions agree with TRBD1. The CDR3 is 13 residues long. The junction had 7 bases not matched to a gene; V was cut back by 4 bases and J by 8 bases. The CDR3 here is CASSSNLQGEAFF. In nucleotides, the CDR3 is TGTGCCAGCAGTTCCAACTTACAGGGGGAAGCTTTCTTT.

The chain uses TRBV9 and TRBJ1-2; maybe TRBD1 (5 bases). V was trimmed by 2 bases and J by 7 bases, leaving 21 bases between them. The germline V gene has CDR1 SGDLS and CDR2 YYNGEE. The CDR3 extends over 16 amino acids. CDR3 in DNA: TGTGCCAGCAGCGTCTCGGTGGGGGGTAATTCAGTTGGCTACACCTTC. Translating gives CASSVSVGGNSVGYTF. Combining the CDR3 with reference TRBV9 and TRBJ1-2 gives the whole variable domain DSGVTQTPKHLITATGQRVTLRCSPRSGDLSVYWYQQSLDQGLQFLIQYYNGEERAKGNILERFSAQQFPDLHSELNLSSLELGDSALYFCASSVSVGGNSVGYTFGSGTRLTVV.

The V call is TRBV9, the J call TRBJ2-3; 8 bases agree with TRBD2. The V gene end was trimmed by 3 bases and the J gene end by 0 bases; junction bases not matched to a gene: 9. CDR1 and CDR2 (germline): SGDLS, YYNGEE. This CDR3 contains 17 residues. CDR3 bases: TGTGCCAGCAGCGCCCGGGGGGGGCCCGTGAGCACAGATACGCAGTATTTT. Translating it yields CASSARGGPVSTDTQYF.

V and J are TRBV19 and TRBJ2-6; the match to TRBD1 covers 9 bases. Looked up from germline, CDR1 is LNHDA and CDR2 is SQIVND (reference sequence). With 7 bases clipped from V and 0 bases from J, the junction kept 7 bases outside the gene matches. The length of the CDR3 is 17 residues. CDR3 DNA sequence: TGTGCCAGTACCTACCCGGGACAGGGCTCTGGGGCCAACGTCCTGACTTTC. As protein: CASTYPGQGSGANVLTF.

The rearrangement uses TRBV18 and TRBJ1-3; 7 bases fit TRBD1. The J segment lost 3 bases and the V segment lost 0 bases, leaving 5 bases of the junction unmatched. This CDR3 spans 16 amino acids. Per the germline V gene, CDR1 is KGHSH and CDR2 is LQKENI. CDR3 bases: TGTGCCAGCTCACCACCAGGGGGCGCTTATGGAAACACCATATATTTT. It encodes CASSPPGGAYGNTIYF. Full variable domain (missing parts from reference TRBV18 and TRBJ1-3): NAGVMQNPRHLVRRRGQEARLRCSPMKGHSHVYWYRQLPEEGLKFMVYLQKENIIDESGMPKERFSAEFPKEGPSILRIQQVVRGDSAAYFCASSPPGGAYGNTIYFGEGSWLTVV.

This CDR3 reads CASSRPGGYNSPLHF. The CDR3 region has the DNA TGTGCCAGCAGCCGACCGGGAGGCTATAATTCACCCCTCCACTTT. The chain has TRBV6-2 or TRBV6-3 and TRBJ1-6; D gene unclear. Germline-derived CDR1 and CDR2 are MNHEY and SVGEGT. The CDR3 extends over 15 amino acids. The V and J ends lost 6 bases and 3 bases respectively, with 12 bases between them.

The chain is built from TRBV5-1 and TRBJ1-3; D remains unclear. Germline V CDR1 and CDR2: SGHRS, YFSETQ. The length of the CDR3 is 18 residues. Deletions cut 1 base from V and 4 bases from J, with 21 bases between. The CDR3 protein is CASSLLPGIAVLGNTIYF. The CDR3, as DNA: TGCGCCAGCAGCTTGCTCCCGGGGATCGCCGTGCTAGGAAACACCATATATTTT.

CDR3 DNA sequence: TGTGCCAGCAGTTACCATCACGAGCTCTCTGGAAACACCATATATTTT. Amino acids: CASSYHHELSGNTIYF. The rearrangement links TRBV6-5 to TRBJ1-3; D unclear. V lost 2 bases and J lost 0, with 11 bases in between. Germline values: CDR1 MNHEY, CDR2 SVGAGI. The CDR3 sequence is 16 residues long.

This rearrangement joins TRBV12-3 or TRBV12-4 to TRBJ1-4, with 8 positions matching TRBD1. Trimming cost V 6 bases and J 8 bases; bases outside gene matches: 5. This CDR3 has 13 amino acids. The CDR3 DNA sequence: TGTGCCAGCAGACTCGGACAGGGAGAAAAACTGTTTTTT. This sequence encodes CASRLGQGEKLFF.

V is TRBV5-1 and J is TRBJ1-4, with 9 positions matching TRBD1. The CDR3 is 15 amino acids. The V segment lost 2 bases and the J segment 8 bases; nucleotides outside the gene matches: 7. Per the germline V gene, CDR1 is SGHRS and CDR2 is YFSETQ. The CDR3 DNA is TGCGCCAGCAGCTTTCAACAGGGGGCTGGGGAAAAACTGTTTTTT. This gives the protein CASSFQQGAGEKLFF.

The rearrangement joins TRBV7-9 to TRBJ2-7; D gene uncertain. CDR1 SEHNR and CDR2 FQNEAQ come from the germline V gene (reference sequence). V was shortened by 0 bases and J by 2 bases, with 2 bases between the two germline ends. The CDR3 loop spans 12 amino acids. The CDR3 DNA reads TGTGCCAGCAGCTTAGCCGCCTACGAGCAGTACTTC. It translates to CASSLAAYEQYF.

The rearrangement joins TRBV11-1 to TRBJ2-1; 8 bases are a match to TRBD2. The germline CDR1 and CDR2 sequences are SGHAT and FQDESV (reference sequence). This CDR3 region has 14 residues. Trimming cost V 6 bases and J 3 bases; bases outside gene matches: 4. CDR3 sequence reads: CASRGGTSYNEQFF. In DNA form, the CDR3 reads TGTGCCAGCAGGGGCGGGACTAGCTACAATGAGCAGTTCTTC. Complete variable domain (other parts from reference TRBV11-1 and TRBJ2-1): EAEVAQSPRYKITEKSQAVAFWCDPISGHATLYWYRQILGQGPELLVQFQDESVVDDSQLPKDRFSAERLKGVDSTLKIQPAELGDSAMYLCASRGGTSYNEQFFGPGTRLTVL.

The gene calls are TRBV20-1 and TRBJ1-2, with 7 positions matching TRBD1. The CDR3 runs to 15 residues. V trimming: 3 bases; J trimming: 6 bases; junction bases outside the gene matches: 13. The germline V gene has CDR1 DFQATT and CDR2 SNEGSKA (reference sequence). The CDR3 DNA follows: TGCAGTGCTAGTGATAAGGGGGCTAAATGGGATGGCTACACCTTC. Residues: CSASDKGAKWDGYTF.

The rearrangement uses TRBV12-3 or TRBV12-4 and TRBJ1-2; TRBD1 agrees at 8 bases. The CDR3 extends over 13 amino acids. The trim removed 6 bases at V and 6 bases at J, leaving 6 bases unmatched. CDR3 in DNA: TGTGCCAGCAGCTCCGACAGGGGCCATGGCTACACCTTC. As protein: CASSSDRGHGYTF.